The next 23 T cell receptor beta chains were all read from a single sample in a study of shared clonotypes between healthy human individuals. Repertoires were generated with immunoSEQ multiplex PCR, while TCRdb's copy carries only in-frame clones and drops some. The sample records some 1.4 million clones, roughly 95% being singletons. Specimen: naive CD4+ T cells sorted from blood. The subset denotes: CD45RA+ positively selected. These receptors all stem from a man aged 25 to 40 in good health.

The chain's CDR3 is CASSDRAGGPITDTQYF. In DNA, the CDR3 is TGTGCCAGCAGTGACCGAGCGGGAGGGCCTATCACAGATACGCAGTATTTT. The chain joins TRBV2 to TRBJ2-3; 10 nucleotides line up with TRBD2. V lost 3 bases, J lost 2 bases, and 8 bases stayed unmatched. CDR1 and CDR2 (germline): SNHLY, FYNNEI. The CDR3 has 17 amino acids.

V is TRBV2 and J is TRBJ2-7; TRBD2 agrees at 10 bases. J was trimmed by 4 bases and V by 6 bases; bases with no gene match: 9. Germline loops: CDR1 SNHLY, CDR2 FYNNEI. The CDR3 length is 15 residues. The DNA for the CDR3 is TGTGCCAGCAGCCCTCAACTAGCGGGATATTACGAGCAGTACTTC. Translating it yields CASSPQLAGYYEQYF.

The chain uses TRBV29-1 and TRBJ2-1; D is tentatively TRBD1 or TRBD2 (5 bases each). Germline V lookup: CDR1 SQVTM, CDR2 ANQGSEA. Between the trimmed V and J ends, which lost 7 bases and 12 bases, there was a span of 10 bases. This CDR3 is built from 9 residues. The CDR3 spells CSAGTGQFF. CDR3 DNA sequence: TGCAGCGCCGGGACGGGGCAGTTCTTC.

V is TRBV27 and J is TRBJ1-1; 7 nucleotides line up with TRBD1. The CDR3 length is 13 residues. Germline V gene lookup returns CDR1 MNHEY and CDR2 SMNVEV (reference sequence). With 6 bases clipped from V and 10 bases from J, the junction kept 11 bases outside the gene matches. The CDR3 DNA reads as TGTGCCAGCAGGATGACAGGGTTCGACCGAGCTTTCTTT. Protein: CASRMTGFDRAFF.

The gene calls are TRBV28 and TRBJ1-5; D is perhaps TRBD1 (5 bases). The V gene's germline CDR1 is MDHEN and CDR2 SYDVKM. With 4 bases removed from V and 7 bases from J, the gap between germline ends came to 14 bases. The CDR3 has 14 residues. The chain's CDR3 is CASSSLAGGQPQHF. In DNA form, the CDR3 reads TGTGCCAGCAGTTCGCTGGCCGGGGGACAGCCCCAGCATTTT.

The V gene is TRBV11-2, the J gene TRBJ2-5, with D maybe TRBD1 (5 bases). Trimming removed 3 bases from V and 5 bases from J, with 10 bases in between. The germline CDR1 and CDR2 sequences are SGHAT and FQNNGV. The CDR3 sequence is 13 residues long. The CDR3 sequence is CASSFRGEETQYF. Written as DNA, the CDR3 is TGTGCCAGCAGCTTTAGGGGTGAGGAGACCCAGTACTTC.

This chain connects TRBV6-1 to TRBJ2-3, with no clear D. Deletions cut 4 bases from V and 6 bases from J, with 2 bases between. The CDR3 spans 10 residues. Germline CDR1 reads MNHNS; CDR2 reads SASEGT. This CDR3 reads CASSVDTQYF. CDR3 sequence (DNA): TGTGCCAGCAGTGTGGATACGCAGTATTTT.

This clone was detected once. Additional DNA sequences in this sample encode the identical CDR3. V is TRBV9 and J is TRBJ2-2; D is ambiguous. Germline V gives CDR1 SGDLS, CDR2 YYNGEE. The V gene lost 2 bases and the J gene lost 0 bases, with 8 bases spanning the gap. This CDR3 is built from 15 residues. Here the CDR3 reads CASSVLQTNTGELFF. CDR3 DNA sequence: TGTGCCAGCAGCGTCTTACAGACGAACACCGGGGAGCTGTTTTTT. Based on the CDR3 plus reference TRBV9 and TRBJ2-2, the full variable domain is DSGVTQTPKHLITATGQRVTLRCSPRSGDLSVYWYQQSLDQGLQFLIQYYNGEERAKGNILERFSAQQFPDLHSELNLSSLELGDSALYFCASSVLQTNTGELFFGEGSRLTVL.

The chain's CDR3 is CASSSAGTGMLGTDTQYF. The DNA of the CDR3 is TGTGCCAGCAGCTCAGCCGGGACAGGGATGTTGGGCACAGATACGCAGTATTTT. The rearrangement joins TRBV5-4 to TRBJ2-3; 9 positions match TRBD1. The germline gives CDR1 SGHNT, CDR2 YYREEE (reference sequence). The CDR3 contains 18 residues. V shed 3 bases and J 1 base; nucleotides not matched to a gene: 12.

This chain uses TRBV18 with TRBJ1-1; D is uncertain. Germline CDR1 and CDR2: KGHSH and LQKENI. This CDR3 is 16 amino acids long. Trimming removed 1 base from V and 7 bases from J, with 19 bases in between. The CDR3: CASSPLPLNTNLEAFF. The CDR3, as DNA: TGTGCCAGCTCACCACTTCCCCTAAACACTAACCTTGAAGCTTTCTTT.

The chain couples TRBV7-9 to TRBJ2-3; no reliable D call. Germline loops: CDR1 SEHNR, CDR2 FQNEAQ (reference sequence). Trimming left V 4 bases short and J 1 base short, with 9 bases between. The CDR3 covers 14 residues. The CDR3 region is CASSYVRGTDTQYF. The DNA for the CDR3 is TGTGCCAGCAGCTACGTAAGGGGCACAGATACGCAGTATTTT.

This chain connects TRBV5-4 to TRBJ2-5; D gene uncertain. The CDR3 sequence is 13 residues long. Germline V CDR1 and CDR2: SGHNT, YYREEE (reference sequence). Trimming took off 2 bases at V and 4 bases at J, with 9 bases between the two ends. Here the CDR3 DNA reads TGTGCCAGCAGCTTTGACACCCGAGAGACCCAGTACTTC. It is translated as CASSFDTRETQYF.

V usage is TRBV6-6 and J usage is TRBJ2-5, with 9 bases fitting TRBD2. Trimming at V came to 7 bases and at J to 3 bases, leaving 3 bases not matched to a gene. The V gene's germline CDR1 is MNHNY and CDR2 SVGAGI (reference sequence). The CDR3 covers 13 residues. CDR3 bases: TGTGCCAGCAAAGTAGCGGGAGAAGAGACCCAGTACTTC. This encodes CASKVAGEETQYF.

On this clone: Different DNA sequences within this sample yield the same CDR3. The chain uses TRBV4-3 and TRBJ1-2, with D maybe TRBD1 (6 bases). Trimming left V 3 bases short and J 2 bases short, with 10 bases between. The CDR3 consists of 14 residues. CDR1 and CDR2 (germline): LGHNA, YSLEER. As DNA, the CDR3 is TGCGCCAGCAGCCACTCGGACAGCAACTATGGCTACACCTTC. Amino acids: CASSHSDSNYGYTF.

The rearrangement links TRBV5-1 to TRBJ2-3; 10 bases align to TRBD2. J gave up 4 bases and V 0 bases, and 2 bases lay outside the gene matches. CDR3 length: 15 amino acids. Germline V gene lookup returns CDR1 SGHRS and CDR2 YFSETQ. The CDR3 sequence: CASSLVLAGPDTQYF. As DNA, the CDR3 is TGCGCCAGCAGCTTGGTACTAGCGGGACCAGATACGCAGTATTTT.

The chain couples TRBV7-9 to TRBJ1-2, with D uncertain. This CDR3 has 15 amino acids. Germline lookup yields CDR1 SEHNR and CDR2 FQNEAQ (reference sequence). V was trimmed by 5 bases and J by 8 bases, leaving 21 bases between them. The CDR3 nucleotides are TGTGCCAGCAGCCCCCTCGGGAACGCCTTAGTCGGCTACACCTTC. Its translation: CASSPLGNALVGYTF.

V and J are TRBV10-1 and TRBJ2-7; 12 positions match TRBD2. Trimming at V came to 4 bases and at J to 6 bases, leaving 1 base not matched to a gene. The germline gives CDR1 WNHNN, CDR2 SYGVQD (reference sequence). The CDR3 is 13 residues long. The CDR3 loop reads CASSGLAGAEQYF. CDR3 nucleotides: TGCGCCAGCAGTGGACTAGCGGGAGCCGAGCAGTACTTC.

The chain links TRBV28 to TRBJ2-2, with 7 bases aligning to TRBD1. Trimming removed 8 bases from V and 6 bases from J; junction bases left unmatched: 9. The germline gives CDR1 MDHEN, CDR2 SYDVKM. This CDR3 spans 14 amino acids. As DNA, the CDR3 is TGTGCCAGCCACATACAGGGGAATGCCGGGGAGCTGTTTTTT. It specifies CASHIQGNAGELFF.

The chain links TRBV27 to TRBJ1-5; tentatively, D is TRBD1 (6 bases). Trimming removed 5 bases at V and 2 bases at J, with 13 bases between. Germline V gene sequence: CDR1 MNHEY, CDR2 SMNVEV (reference sequence). The CDR3 covers 15 residues. The CDR3 DNA is TGTGCCAGCAGTCCCGACAGGATTGGCAATCAGCCCCAGCATTTT. It encodes CASSPDRIGNQPQHF.

The chain uses TRBV5-1 and TRBJ2-3, with 10 bases lining up with TRBD1. CDR1 SGHRS and CDR2 YFSETQ come from the germline V gene. Trimming removed 4 bases from V and 3 bases from J; junction bases left unmatched: 8. The CDR3 contains 16 residues. In nucleotides, the CDR3 is TGCGCCAGCAGCCTTATGGGGACAGGGGAAACAGATACGCAGTATTTT. Protein product: CASSLMGTGETDTQYF. Full variable domain (missing parts from reference TRBV5-1 and TRBJ2-3): KAGVTQTPRYLIKTRGQQVTLSCSPISGHRSVSWYQQTPGQGLQFLFEYFSETQRNKGNFPGRFSGRQFSNSRSEMNVSTLELGDSALYLCASSLMGTGETDTQYFGPGTRLTVL.

The chain combines TRBV7-7 with TRBJ2-1, with no clear D. V dropped 7 bases and J dropped 7 bases, with 14 bases sitting between them. Germline CDR1 reads SSHAT; CDR2 reads FNYEAQ (reference sequence). The CDR3 extends over 13 amino acids. CDR3 residues: CASTQTVGNEQFF. In DNA, the CDR3 is TGTGCCAGCACCCAAACCGTAGGTAATGAGCAGTTCTTC.

For this clone: Other DNA sequences within the sample encode an identical CDR3. The chain links TRBV5-1 to TRBJ2-2, with a weak D call TRBD1 (5 bases). V was trimmed by 0 bases and J by 8 bases, leaving 11 bases between them. The CDR3 is 14 residues long. Germline CDR1 is SGHRS and CDR2 is YFSETQ. CDR3 nucleotide sequence: TGCGCCAGCAGCTTGGCAGGGCAGTCTGGGGAGCTGTTTTTT. Protein sequence: CASSLAGQSGELFF.

This chain joins TRBV5-1 and TRBJ2-7, with 9 positions matching TRBD2. V was pared by 2 bases and J by 5 bases, with 14 bases of the junction left unmatched. Germline values: CDR1 SGHRS, CDR2 YFSETQ. This CDR3 has 17 amino acids. CDR3: CASSLGVSSGSFHEQYF. CDR3 DNA sequence: TGCGCCAGCAGCTTAGGCGTGAGTAGCGGGAGTTTCCACGAGCAGTACTTC.